This entry concerns a single T cell receptor (beta chain). The antigen remains undetermined. The primer mix had 60 Vbeta and 13 Jbeta primers. TCRdb keeps only in-frame clones here, not all; method: immunoSEQ multiplex PCR. The sample lists 80,000 or so clones, around 65% occurring once. Trimming removed 2 bases from V and 0 bases from J; junction bases left unmatched: 5. Germline V gives CDR1 MNHEY, CDR2 SVGAGI. The CDR3 covers 16 residues. This entry is derived from a study of cytomegalovirus exposure and HLA in healthy donors. Study details: Membership in the Caucasian-associated ancestry cluster was found for about four fifths of 398 genotyped donors.

Study conclusions and caveats: In a later analysis, at a false discovery rate of 0.05, about 15,000 TCR beta sequences were associated with HLA alleles. Roughly uniform depth of sequencing across donors was assumed in presence/absence analyses.

The sample was PBMCs. This clonotype was obtained from a man aged 55 to 70 in good health and CMV-seropositive. The V call is TRBV6-5, the J call TRBJ1-2; 8 bases agree with TRBD1. Written as DNA, the CDR3 is TGTGCCAGCAGTTACGCGATGGACAGGGCTAACTATGGCTACACCTTC. Amino acid sequence: CASSYAMDRANYGYTF.